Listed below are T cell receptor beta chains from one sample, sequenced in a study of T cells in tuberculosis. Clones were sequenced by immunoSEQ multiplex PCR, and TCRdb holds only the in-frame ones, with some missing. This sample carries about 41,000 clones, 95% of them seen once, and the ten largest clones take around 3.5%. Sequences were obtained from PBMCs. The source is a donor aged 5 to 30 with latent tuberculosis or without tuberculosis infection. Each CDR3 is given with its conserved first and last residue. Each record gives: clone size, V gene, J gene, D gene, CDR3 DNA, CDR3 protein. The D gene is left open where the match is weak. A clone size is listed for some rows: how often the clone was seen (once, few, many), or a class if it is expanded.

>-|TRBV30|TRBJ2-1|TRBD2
TGTGCCGGGACTAGCGGGGGGGACTGGTACAATGAGCAGTTCTTC
CAGTSGGDWYNEQFF
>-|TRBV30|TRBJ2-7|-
TGTGCCTCAGGCGAGCAGTACTTC
CASGEQYF
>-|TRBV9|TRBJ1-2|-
TGTGCCAGCAGCCCGACAGGACAACCGCCTAACTATGGCTACACCTTC
CASSPTGQPPNYGYTF
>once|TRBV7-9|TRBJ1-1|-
TGTGCCAGCAGCTTCACTTTGAACACTGAAGCTTTCTTT
CASSFTLNTEAFF
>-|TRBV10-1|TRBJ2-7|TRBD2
TGCGCCAGCAGTGAGAGTTCCTACGGGACTACCGTCTACGAGCAGTACTTC
CASSESSYGTTVYEQYF
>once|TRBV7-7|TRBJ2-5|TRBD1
TGTGCTAGCAGCCGCGCCCCGGGACAGGGGATCCAAGAGACCCAGTACTTC
CASSRAPGQGIQETQYF
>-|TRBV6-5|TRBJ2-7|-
TGTGCCAGCAGTCGCGGGTGGAAGGAGCAGTACTTC
CASSRGWKEQYF
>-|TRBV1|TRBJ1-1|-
TGCACCAGCAGCCATCGTTACAGGGGGCTTGGGGTGAACACTGAAGCTTTCTTT
CTSSHRYRGLGVNTEAFF
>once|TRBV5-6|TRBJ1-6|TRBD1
TGTGCCAGCAGCCCGACAGGGACTTCACCCCTCCACTTT
CASSPTGTSPLHF
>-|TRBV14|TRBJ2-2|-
TGTGCCAGCAGCCAAATGACAGGTCCGACCGGGGAGCTGTTTTTT
CASSQMTGPTGELFF
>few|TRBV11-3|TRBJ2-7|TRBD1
TGTGCCAGCAGCCCAGGACAGGGCGACGAGCAGTACTTC
CASSPGQGDEQYF
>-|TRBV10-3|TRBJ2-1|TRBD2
TGTGCCATCAGTGGATCGGGAGGGGGCTCCTACAATGAGCAGTTCTTC
CAISGSGGGSYNEQFF
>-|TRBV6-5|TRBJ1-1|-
TGTGCCAGCAGACCCTCCCAGGGTTGGGTCACTGAAGCTTTCTTT
CASRPSQGWVTEAFF
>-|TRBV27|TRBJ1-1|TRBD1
TGTGCCAGCAGGGGACAGGTCGCTTTTGGAGCTTTCTTT
CASRGQVAFGAFF
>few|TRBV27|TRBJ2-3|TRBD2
TGTGCCAGCAGCCGACGGCTAGCGGGGGTGGTAAGCACAGATACGCAGTATTTT
CASSRRLAGVVSTDTQYF
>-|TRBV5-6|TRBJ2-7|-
TGTGCCAGCAGCTTGTACCAGGCTTACTCCTACGAGCAGTACTTC
CASSLYQAYSYEQYF
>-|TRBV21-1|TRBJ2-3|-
TGTGCCAGCAGCCCTTGGGGGCAGGTGGAGCAAGATACGCAGTATTTT
CASSPWGQVEQDTQYF
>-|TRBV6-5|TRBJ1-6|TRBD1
TGTGCCAGCACCAAACAGGGGGCGAGTTCACCCCTCCACTTT
CASTKQGASSPLHF
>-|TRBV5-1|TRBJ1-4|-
TGCGCCAGCAGCCAAGGCACCTCAACGGGAACTAATGAAAAACTGTTTTTT
CASSQGTSTGTNEKLFF
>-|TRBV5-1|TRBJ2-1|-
TGCGCCAGCAGCCCGAACGCCGGGAATGAGCAGTTCTTC
CASSPNAGNEQFF
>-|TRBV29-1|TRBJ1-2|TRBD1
TGCAGCGTTGACCCCAGGGCAGGGGGCTATGGCTACACCTTC
CSVDPRAGGYGYTF
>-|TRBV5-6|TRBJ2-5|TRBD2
TGTGCCAGCAGCTCAGACCCAGGACTAGCGGGGCGCCGGACCCAGTACTTC
CASSSDPGLAGRRTQYF
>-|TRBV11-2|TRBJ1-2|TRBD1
TGTGCCAGCAGCTTCAAGACAGGGTCTGGCTACACCTTC
CASSFKTGSGYTF
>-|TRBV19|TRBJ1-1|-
TGTGCCGCAAAAGCCGGGACGGGGGACACTGAAGCTTTCTTT
CAAKAGTGDTEAFF
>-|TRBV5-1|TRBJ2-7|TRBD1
TGCGCCAGCAGCTCAGGACAGGGGCTGAATAGTGAGCAGTACTTC
CASSSGQGLNSEQYF
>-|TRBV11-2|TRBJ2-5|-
TGTGCCAGCAGCTACCCCCCCCGGGGAAATCAAGAGACCCAGTACTTC
CASSYPPRGNQETQYF
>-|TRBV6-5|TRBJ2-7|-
TGTGCCAGCAGGACAGAGACAGGAACCTACGAGCAGTACTTC
CASRTETGTYEQYF
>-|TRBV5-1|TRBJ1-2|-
TGCGCCAGCAGCTTGGGAGGTCGCGGGGACTATGGCTACACCTTC
CASSLGGRGDYGYTF
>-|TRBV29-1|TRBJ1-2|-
TGCAGCGTTGAAGAACAGAACTATGGCTACACCTTC
CSVEEQNYGYTF
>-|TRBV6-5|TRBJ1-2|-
TGTGCCAGCAGTTACCGGGGATTCTATGGCTACACCTTC
CASSYRGFYGYTF
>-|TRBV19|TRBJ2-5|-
TGTGCCAGTAGGCGGGGCGAGGGGGAGACCCAGTACTTC
CASRRGEGETQYF
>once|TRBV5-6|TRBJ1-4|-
TGTGCCAGCAGCCCGCCGGGGTTTTATAATGAAAAACTGTTTTTT
CASSPPGFYNEKLFF
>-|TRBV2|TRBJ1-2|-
TGTGCCAGCAACAGGGTCGGCTATGGCTACACCTTC
CASNRVGYGYTF
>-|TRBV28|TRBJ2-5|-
TGTGCCAGCGGAGGAAATCAAGAGACCCAGTACTTC
CASGGNQETQYF